These T cell receptor beta chains were read from a single sample in a study of cytomegalovirus exposure and HLA in healthy donors. The data were produced by immunoSEQ multiplex PCR, yet TCRdb's version contains in-frame clones alone and is incomplete. This sample contains tens of thousands of clones. Sequenced: PBMCs. These receptors were obtained from a woman between 50 and 59 years old in good health and CMV-seropositive. The CDR3 runs from the conserved cysteine through the conserved F or W. A D gene is named only where the DNA matches it firmly.

TRBD1	TRBV18	CASSNPGQVVGQPQHF
-	TRBV5-1	CAIHENGGINQPQHF
TRBD1	TRBV4-3	CASSRDRGLGGYTF
TRBD2	TRBV27	CASSRLARDTQYF
TRBD1	TRBV6-5	CASSYPGTGRYGYTF
TRBD1	TRBV10-1	CASSETGGPNTEAFF
TRBD2	TRBV4-1	CASSHLPPLGGGAYNEQFF
TRBD1	TRBV4-1	CASSLAGQGEAGANVLTF
-	TRBV5-1	CASSFSGQETQYF
-	TRBV4-2	CASSQETTTKEQYF
-	TRBV21-1	CASSQGAGDNEQFF
TRBD1	TRBV27	CASSLFRGETQYF
TRBD2	TRBV5-4	CASSGWRELGHEQYF
-	TRBV6-1	CASSEVGGHGYTF
-	TRBV6-1	CASSGQEVRNNEQFF
-	TRBV29-1	CSADRWETQYF
-	TRBV9	CASSVSPGAHREQYF
TRBD1	TRBV4-3	CASSRDRGQTQYF
TRBD2	TRBV7-2	CASGFKRGLASNEQFF
-	TRBV15	CATSRDLGGARHDTIYF
TRBD1	TRBV6-1	CASRTTGGTEAFF
-	TRBV5-1	CASSLDAGWTGELFF
-	TRBV28	CASSLFAGQRYEQYF
-	TRBV6-6	CASSPGELAQYF
-	TRBV19	CASSIRGDGTEAFF
TRBD1	TRBV28	CASSPAPGQGREQYYNEQFF
TRBD1	TRBV28	CASRAGGGETQYF
TRBD1	TRBV7-2	CASSSPGQGNSPLHF
-	TRBV10-2	CASSVSQGEQYF
TRBD1	TRBV28	CASSPGTANNEQFF
TRBD2	TRBV6-5	CASSTSPGGREQYF
-	TRBV5-1	CASSFQARGAGGYTF
-	TRBV9	CASSTQGSNYGYTF
TRBD1	TRBV5-6	CASSLGPGQGIEQYF
-	TRBV4-2	CASSQDPGAYEQYF
-	TRBV7-9	CASSLASSGGTEAFF
TRBD1	TRBV30	CAWTRQGPGGELFF
-	TRBV19	CASSDLPGLSLKHEQYF
TRBD2	TRBV4-2	CASSSRLAGVADTQYF
-	TRBV19	CASSIQDSNQPQHF
TRBD2	TRBV9	CASRKGAGGLDTQYF
-	TRBV5-5	CASSLAWTLYEQYF
-	TRBV5-8	CASSLDQGNYGYTF
-	TRBV5-6	CASSGLRLETYEQYF
-	TRBV2	CASHQGTNEKLFF
-	TRBV28	CASSSLPGLSNQPQHF
TRBD1	TRBV7-2	CASSSRRDRHSYEQYF
-	TRBV7-2	CASSLLRGTEAFF
-	TRBV5-1	CASSLVDGGDSPLHF
TRBD2	TRBV11-2	CASSFGLDYEQYF